These 20 T cell receptor beta chains originate from one sample sequenced in a study of T cell repertoires in cytomegalovirus infection. TCRdb re-analysed the reads in MiXCR, keeping a single row per CDR3 protein. This table has 600,000 to 800,000 distinct CDR3 sequences, less than 25% appearing once. Sequencing input: CD8+ T cells from PBMCs. The receptors stem from a human donor in good health (CMV status not recorded). Some clones in this sample may be carry-over from other donors' samples.

The J gene is TRBJ2-3, the V gene TRBV13; TRBD1 might be the D (6 bases). CDR3 length equals 14 residues. Trimming shortened V by 5 bases and J by 1 base, and 10 bases separated the two germline ends. Looked up from germline, CDR1 is PRHDT and CDR2 is FYEKMQ (reference sequence). CDR3 nucleotides: TGTGCCAGCAGCGAAAGACAGGGCACAGATACGCAGTATTTT. This sequence encodes CASSERQGTDTQYF. Complete variable domain (other parts from reference TRBV13 and TRBJ2-3): AAGVIQSPRHLIKEKRETATLKCYPIPRHDTVYWYQQGPGQDPQFLISFYEKMQSDKGSIPDRFSAQQFSDYHSELNMSSLELGDSALYFCASSERQGTDTQYFGPGTRLTVL.

This clonotype was found a few times. The rearrangement uses TRBV7-9 and TRBJ2-7; D is possibly TRBD1 (5 bases). V dropped 5 bases and J dropped 3 bases, with 11 bases sitting between them. The CDR3 covers 13 residues. Germline values: CDR1 SEHNR, CDR2 FQNEAQ (reference sequence). CDR3 sequence (DNA): TGTGCCAGCAGCCCCCGACAGAACTACGAGCAGTACGTC. Protein product: CASSPRQNYEQYV.

In this sample, this clonotype turned up a few times. This chain connects TRBV20-1 to TRBJ2-1; D not certain. Trimming stripped 2 bases from V and 7 bases from J, with 6 bases between. Germline V lookup: CDR1 DFQATT, CDR2 SNEGSKA (reference sequence). This CDR3 region has 11 residues. CDR3 amino acids: CSARKGNEQFF. Here the CDR3 DNA reads TGCAGTGCTAGAAAAGGGAATGAGCAGTTCTTC.

This clonotype was found many times. The chain employs TRBV7-6 and TRBJ2-3; D remains ambiguous. CDR1 SGHVS and CDR2 FNYEAQ come from the germline V gene. The CDR3 sequence is 15 residues long. With 5 bases removed from V and 0 bases from J, the gap between germline ends came to 12 bases. The CDR3 reads CASSPLSTSTDTQYF. The CDR3 DNA is TGTGCCAGCAGCCCCCTTAGCACTAGCACAGATACGCAGTATTTT.

Details on this clonotype: The germline gene is not matched at one end of the junction; a read error may be the cause. The V gene is TRBV25-1, the J gene TRBJ2-7; no definite D call. CDR1 and CDR2 (germline): MGHDK, SYGVNS. The CDR3 spans 13 residues. CDR3 in amino acids: CAGSEFGVHEQYF. The CDR3 DNA is TGTGCCGGCAGTGAATTTGGGGTCCACGAGCAGTACTTC.

This clonotype turned up a few times. The chain recombines TRBV4-2 with TRBJ2-1; the match to TRBD1 covers 9 bases. V lost 0 bases and J lost 4; bases outside the gene matches: 4. Germline lookup yields CDR1 LGHNA and CDR2 YNFKEQ. This CDR3 comprises 16 residues. Here the CDR3 DNA reads TGTGCCAGCAGCCAAGATGGGACAGGGCTGTACAATGAGCAGTTCTTC. It encodes CASSQDGTGLYNEQFF.

Ten or more counts support this clonotype. The chain uses TRBV19 and TRBJ2-2; D unresolved. Germline CDR1 LNHDA, CDR2 SQIVND (reference sequence). V lost 2 bases and J lost 6, with 10 bases in between. The CDR3 has 14 residues. The DNA of the CDR3 is TGTGCCAGTAGTATAACAGACGAGGCCGGGGAGCTGTTTTTT. It specifies CASSITDEAGELFF.

This clonotype was counted a few times. The chain couples TRBV7-9 to TRBJ2-7; the D gene is possibly TRBD2 (6 bases). Germline-derived CDR1 and CDR2 are SEHNR and FQNEAQ (reference sequence). The CDR3 consists of 11 residues. Trimming removed 10 bases at V and 4 bases at J, with 11 bases between. CDR3 loop: CATGREYEQYV. DNA for the CDR3: TGTGCCACAGGGCGGGAATACGAGCAGTACGTC.

CDR3 DNA: TGTGCCAGCAGCTTACTCGGGGCCGGGACACCTATCACAGATACGCAGTATTTT. It specifies CASSLLGAGTPITDTQYF. The chain joins TRBV7-6 to TRBJ2-3, with D possibly matching TRBD1 (6 bases). Germline V lookup: CDR1 SGHVS, CDR2 FNYEAQ. The CDR3 runs to 18 residues. Trimming pared 2 bases from V and 2 bases from J, leaving 20 bases between.

The rearrangement links TRBV20-1 to TRBJ2-1, with 7 nucleotides matching TRBD2. Unmatched junction bases numbered 10, after V lost 6 bases and J lost 8 bases. Germline V gene data show CDR1 as DFQATT and CDR2 as SNEGSKA (reference sequence). The CDR3 length is 13 residues. DNA of the CDR3: TGCAGTGCGAGGGAAACGGGGGGTTATGAGCAGTTCTTC. This encodes CSARETGGYEQFF.

The J gene is TRBJ2-1, the V gene TRBV20-1, with 7 positions matching TRBD2. The V gene end was trimmed by 6 bases and the J gene end by 0 bases; junction bases not matched to a gene: 5. Per the germline V gene, CDR1 is DFQATT and CDR2 is SNEGSKA (reference sequence). The CDR3 is 14 residues long. The CDR3 loop is CSATWGGSYNEQFF. Written as DNA, the CDR3 is TGCAGTGCAACCTGGGGGGGCTCCTACAATGAGCAGTTCTTC.

This clonotype occurred a few times. The V call is TRBV7-6, the J call TRBJ2-2; TRBD1 might be the D (6 bases). The CDR3 has 13 amino acids. Trimming pared 3 bases from V and 7 bases from J, leaving 9 bases between. Germline CDR1 and CDR2: SGHVS and FNYEAQ. CDR3 coding DNA: TGTGCCAGCAGCTTGACAGGCGTCGGGGAGCTGTTTTTT. The encoded protein is CASSLTGVGELFF.

The chain links TRBV5-6 to TRBJ2-7, with TRBD1 matching over 8 bases. Germline V gene lookup returns CDR1 SGHDT and CDR2 YYEEEE. The CDR3 is 14 residues long. Germline trimming cut 1 base from V and 3 bases from J; bases unmatched to any gene: 3. In DNA form, the CDR3 reads TGTGCCAGCAGCTTGCTAACAGGGGGCTACGAGCAGTACTTC. Translated, it gives CASSLLTGGYEQYF.

Only a few counts were recorded for this clonotype. The chain employs TRBV27 and TRBJ2-1; D assignment may be TRBD1 or TRBD2 (6 bases each). Germline CDR1 MNHEY, CDR2 SMNVEV (reference sequence). The length of the CDR3 is 14 residues. Deletions cut 6 bases from V and 8 bases from J, with 17 bases between. CDR3: CASRTGAPLDEQFF. CDR3 nucleotide sequence: TGTGCCAGCAGGACGGGGGCTCCCCTTGATGAGCAGTTCTTC.

This clonotype was detected only a few times. The genes are TRBV28 and TRBJ1-1; perhaps TRBD1 as D (5 bases). Germline assignment: CDR1 MDHEN and CDR2 SYDVKM. CDR3 length equals 14 residues. The V end was cut by 10 bases, the J end by 4 bases, with 19 bases between. The DNA of the CDR3 is TGTGCCACCCGGCGGGGGGTGAGACTCACTGAAGCTTTCTTT. Protein product: CATRRGVRLTEAFF.

The V and J genes are TRBV7-9 and TRBJ2-1, with 8 bases matching TRBD1. Germline CDR1 SEHNR, CDR2 FQNEAQ (reference sequence). The J segment lost 4 bases and the V segment lost 4 bases, leaving 9 bases of the junction unmatched. The CDR3 has 16 residues. The CDR3 coding sequence is TGTGCCAGCAGCTATACTGGTGGACAGGGTTACAATGAGCAGTTCTTC. Protein: CASSYTGGQGYNEQFF.

This clonotype was counted at least ten times. The J gene is TRBJ1-1, the V gene TRBV28; D is perhaps TRBD1 (5 bases). This CDR3 has 12 amino acids. Trimming left V 7 bases short and J 5 bases short, with 11 bases between. Germline assignment: CDR1 MDHEN and CDR2 SYDVKM. CDR3 coding DNA: TGTGCCAGCACCCTGGGGGAGACTGAAGCTTTCTTT. Protein product: CASTLGETEAFF.

This clonotype occurred a few times. The chain links TRBV2 to TRBJ1-5; D might be TRBD1 (5 bases). The CDR3 covers 16 residues. With 3 bases removed from V and 2 bases from J, the gap between germline ends came to 14 bases. Germline lookup yields CDR1 SNHLY and CDR2 FYNNEI. The CDR3 region is CASSEGGGPRNQPQHF. CDR3 DNA: TGTGCCAGCAGTGAGGGGGGGGGTCCCCGCAATCAGCCCCAGCATTTT.

The chain carries TRBV19 and TRBJ2-1, with D perhaps TRBD2 (5 bases). The germline V gene has CDR1 LNHDA and CDR2 SQIVND (reference sequence). The CDR3 runs 16 residues. V was shortened by 6 bases and J by 0 bases, with 15 bases between the two germline ends. The CDR3 DNA sequence: TGTGCCAGTAGCCCGCTGGAAGAGGGCTCCTACAATGAGCAGTTCTTC. This translates into CASSPLEEGSYNEQFF.

This clonotype came up many times. This chain links TRBV4-1 with TRBJ1-2; D gene ambiguous. The CDR3 has 14 amino acids. Trimming cost V 3 bases and J 2 bases, with 10 bases left between them. The germline V gene has CDR1 MGHRA and CDR2 YSYEKL. CDR3 in amino acids: CASSQAPGNYGYTF. CDR3 bases: TGCGCCAGCAGCCAGGCCCCGGGAAACTATGGCTACACCTTC.